This T cell receptor beta chain originates from a study of blood T cell repertoires in COVID-19. Study-wide context: Samples taken during acute and convalescent COVID-19 were collected in the United States, Italy and Spain. Sources were T cells, B-cell-depleted T cells, or PBMCs; the material itself was cDNA or gDNA.

How the authors handled the data: Reference gene primer amplification yielded estimated nucleated cell counts. This table comes from immunoSEQ multiplex PCR, and its TCRdb copy is limited to in-frame clones, with some not included. V, J and clone size were drawn from that table, and D and trimming were deduced from the DNA. The table has under 250,000 clones, about 87% seen once. Germline V gene sequence: CDR1 MNHEY, CDR2 SMNVEV (reference sequence). V was clipped by 5 bases and J by 6 bases, with 20 bases between them. The CDR3 extends over 15 amino acids. Seattle patients were enrolled during active infection and followed longitudinally.

The clonotype comes from a man aged 25 to 40 with COVID-19, enrolled during active disease. This chain joins TRBV27 and TRBJ2-7, with D possibly TRBD2 on 7 matching bases. The specimen sequenced was peripheral blood. As DNA, the CDR3 is TGTGCCAGCAGTAAAGTAGGGGGGGCGGGCCGCGAGCAGTACTTC. Translation gives CASSKVGGAGREQYF.